These 9 T cell receptor beta chains were sequenced from one sample in a study of blood T cell repertoires in COVID-19. Here immunoSEQ multiplex PCR was the method, and the copy in TCRdb shows in-frame clones only, minus some. The sample records about 250,000 clones, more than 75% being singletons. Sequenced: PBMCs or T cells enriched from blood (not recorded which). The receptor set was obtained from a man aged 40-49 years who had recovered from COVID-19.

The genes are TRBV2 and TRBJ1-3; 7 positions agree with TRBD1. With 2 bases clipped from V and 4 bases from J, the junction kept 11 bases outside the gene matches. The CDR3 spans 17 residues. Per the germline V gene, CDR1 is SNHLY and CDR2 is FYNNEI. DNA for the CDR3: TGTGCCAGCAGTGAAATTACAGGGGCCCTGGGAGGAAACACCATATATTTT. It encodes CASSEITGALGGNTIYF.

This sequence joins TRBV11-2 and TRBJ2-7; possibly TRBD2 for D (6 bases). CDR3 length equals 13 residues. Germline V gene lookup returns CDR1 SGHAT and CDR2 FQNNGV. V was trimmed by 5 bases and J by 3 bases, leaving 11 bases between them. CDR3 in amino acids: CASSLGLDYEQYF. CDR3 nucleotides: TGTGCCAGCAGCCTGGGACTGGACTACGAGCAGTACTTC.

The chain recombines TRBV5-6 with TRBJ1-1, with D unresolved. This CDR3 region has 17 residues. Trimming left V 0 bases short and J 5 bases short, with 20 bases between. Germline V lookup: CDR1 SGHDT, CDR2 YYEEEE. The CDR3 DNA is TGTGCCAGCAGCTTGGCCAAGAGATACCGGGGTCGGACTGAAGCTTTCTTT. Translating it yields CASSLAKRYRGRTEAFF.

The rearrangement uses TRBV5-1 and TRBJ1-4; D gene ambiguous. Germline CDR1 is SGHRS and CDR2 is YFSETQ. Trimming removed 0 bases at V and 5 bases at J, with 14 bases between. This CDR3 spans 16 amino acids. Written as DNA, the CDR3 is TGCGCCAGCAGCTTGGTACCAGTGGACTTAAATGAAAAACTGTTTTTT. Translated: CASSLVPVDLNEKLFF.

The chain couples TRBV19 to TRBJ1-5; TRBD1 matches 10 bases. This CDR3 comprises 15 residues. Trimming took 1 base from V and 12 from J; bases not matched to a gene: 9. Germline V gene lookup returns CDR1 LNHDA and CDR2 SQIVND (reference sequence). The CDR3 region is CASSIGGQGVGGQHF. CDR3 DNA sequence: TGTGCCAGTAGTATAGGAGGACAGGGGGTGGGCGGCCAGCATTTT.

This chain uses TRBV6-2 or TRBV6-3 with TRBJ2-3, with TRBD2 matching 9 bases. Germline V gene sequence: CDR1 MNHEY, CDR2 SVGEGT. The trim removed 2 bases at V and 1 base at J, leaving 1 base unmatched. CDR3 length: 15 residues. The CDR3 DNA follows: TGTGCCAGCAGTTACGCGGGAGGGCGCACAGATACGCAGTATTTT. Its protein product is CASSYAGGRTDTQYF.

The gene calls are TRBV6-5 and TRBJ2-7; 11 bases line up with TRBD1. The V and J ends lost 5 bases and 5 bases, in that order; junction bases with no gene match: 8. Germline V lookup: CDR1 MNHEY, CDR2 SVGAGI. The CDR3 extends over 15 amino acids. CDR3 DNA: TGTGCCAGCAGTCCCTCCGGGACAGGGGGGGACGAGCAGTACTTC. It codes for CASSPSGTGGDEQYF.

This rearrangement joins TRBV30 to TRBJ1-2; D is uncertain. The germline CDR1 and CDR2 sequences are GTSNPN and SVGIG (reference sequence). With 0 bases removed from V and 7 bases from J, the gap between germline ends came to 15 bases. This CDR3 is built from 14 residues. The CDR3 DNA is TGTGCCTGGAGTGTAATGGGCGCCCGCATTGGCTACACCTTC. Translation: CAWSVMGARIGYTF.

V usage is TRBV5-4 and J usage is TRBJ2-1; 8 nucleotides line up with TRBD2. CDR3 length equals 16 residues. Trimming cost V 0 bases and J 2 bases; bases outside gene matches: 4. Germline V gene lookup returns CDR1 SGHNT and CDR2 YYREEE (reference sequence). This CDR3 reads CASSLDSGEPYNEQFF. For the CDR3, the DNA is TGTGCCAGCAGCTTGGATAGCGGGGAACCCTACAATGAGCAGTTCTTC.